The rows below give T cell receptor beta chains drawn from one sample of a study of human T cells and chemical hapten exposure. Using its own MiXCR run on the RACE reads, TCRdb lists one record per CDR3 protein. The sample holds roughly 90,000 distinct CDR3 sequences, approximately 10% seen once. The input for sequencing was whole blood, taken in connection with sensitization to the hapten diphenylcyclopropenone (DPC). The receptors originated from a young woman with alopecia areata. Some clones in this sample may be carry-over from other donors' samples. Each CDR3 is given with its conserved first and last residue. Fields, in order: D gene, V gene, CDR3 protein. D genes are given only for firm matches.

NA,TRBV3-1,CASSQDGAGNTEAFF
NA,TRBV11-2,CASSPRVFLEQYF
NA,TRBV3-1,CASSPLAGYEQYF
NA,TRBV2,CASSLGPYGYTF
TRBD2,TRBV4-2,CASSQKGLAGTYNEQFF
NA,TRBV7-6,CASSRIDGNTIYF
NA,TRBV2,CASSLGLFYTF
NA,TRBV6-1,CASSEGGGEQFF
NA,TRBV7-9,CASSSWDGLNEKLFF
NA,TRBV5-1,CASSPGEVVRNQPQHF